Presented here are 5 T cell receptor beta chains from one specimen sequenced in a study of T-cell memory formation after mild COVID-19. TCRdb re-analysed the 5' RACE reads in MiXCR, keeping a single row per CDR3 protein. The sample records some 600,000 distinct CDR3 sequences, approximately 15% being singletons. Sequenced sample: PBMCs or a T cell subset sorted from them (not recorded which). The receptor set was obtained from an adult woman who had mild COVID-19 (a few samples of this study predate the infection). Cell type and time point are not known.

J is TRBJ1-5 and V is TRBV12-3 or TRBV12-4; perhaps TRBD1 as D (6 bases). CDR3 length: 13 residues. Between the trimmed V and J ends, which lost 2 bases and 8 bases, there was a span of 10 bases. The CDR3 DNA reads TGTGCCAGCAGTTTAAGTCAGGGGAAGCCCCAGCATTTT. It yields the protein CASSLSQGKPQHF.

The chain combines TRBV5-1 with TRBJ2-1, with 11 bases identical to TRBD2. The CDR3 length is 15 residues. V trimming: 4 bases; J trimming: 7 bases; junction bases outside the gene matches: 7. Germline assignment: CDR1 SGHRS and CDR2 YFSETQ. CDR3 nucleotide sequence: TGCGCCAGCAGCCCCACTAGCGGGAGTGTAAATGAGCAGTTCTTC. Its protein product is CASSPTSGSVNEQFF. Full variable domain (missing parts from reference TRBV5-1 and TRBJ2-1): KAGVTQTPRYLIKTRGQQVTLSCSPISGHRSVSWYQQTPGQGLQFLFEYFSETQRNKGNFPGRFSGRQFSNSRSEMNVSTLELGDSALYLCASSPTSGSVNEQFFGPGTRLTVL.

The table lists this clonotype with many counts. The chain combines TRBV6-6 with TRBJ2-5; a weak D match, TRBD2 (6 bases). Germline V gene data show CDR1 as MNHNY and CDR2 as SVGAGI (reference sequence). Trimming shortened V by 7 bases and J by 2 bases, and 11 bases separated the two germline ends. The CDR3 loop spans 13 amino acids. The CDR3 reads CASTIADQETQYF. The CDR3, as DNA: TGTGCCAGCACAATAGCGGATCAAGAGACCCAGTACTTC.

The sample holds a few counts of this clonotype. The rearrangement links TRBV15 to TRBJ1-5; weak D call: TRBD1 (5 bases). Germline V gene data show CDR1 as LNHNV and CDR2 as YYDKDF (reference sequence). V shed 0 bases and J shed 0 bases, with 12 bases lying between them. This CDR3 contains 17 residues. CDR3 nucleotides: TGTGCCACCAGCAGAGATCGGGGCGTAACTAGCAATCAGCCCCAGCATTTT. Its protein is CATSRDRGVTSNQPQHF.

Only a few counts were recorded for this clonotype. This chain links TRBV25-1 with TRBJ1-1; perhaps TRBD1 as D (5 bases). Germline loops: CDR1 MGHDK, CDR2 SYGVNS. V shed 7 bases and J shed 5 bases, with 8 bases lying between them. The CDR3 covers 11 residues. The CDR3 region is CASMWGTEAFF. The CDR3 region has the DNA TGTGCCAGCATGTGGGGGACTGAAGCTTTCTTT.